The present T cell receptor beta chain was sequenced within a study of a mutant IDH1 vaccine in newly diagnosed glioma. Background on the study: Initiation of the vaccine course occurred 4-6 weeks after radiotherapy alone, or alongside temozolomide cycles. General study results and limits: Most patients, 90% to 95%, showed vaccine-induced immune responses.

The CDR3 extends over 13 amino acids. Germline CDR1 is SGHDN and CDR2 is FVKESK. Trimming shortened V by 1 base and J by 15 bases, and 15 bases separated the two germline ends. Only in-frame clones appear in the TCRdb table, and some are missing; sequencing was by immunoSEQ multiplex PCR. The repertoire consists of about 62,000 clones, with 89% occurring once and the leading ten covering around 2%. Time point given: week 11, during vaccination. Every vaccination contained 300 ug of the mutant IDH1 20-mer peptide and was paired with topical imiquimod. As to this clone: Its antigen is unknown.

The chain recombines TRBV14 with TRBJ1-4; D is uncertain. The sequencing here drew on PBMCs, taken from a glioma patient whose treatment included an IDH1 peptide vaccine. The source of this sequence is a man aged 35-49 years with glioma. In DNA, the CDR3 is TGTGCCAGCAGCCAAGGGTGGGCCAGGCCCTTGTTTTTT. This translates into CASSQGWARPLFF.